One sample yielded the 12 T cell receptor beta chains listed below, sequenced in a study of immunodeficiency (dated by TCRdb to about 2019). Libraries were prepared through the immunoSEQ multiplex PCR assay. TCRdb took this table from immuneACCESS and kept in-frame rearrangements with V and J called. Such tables lack part of the clones; where checked against another copy, unresolved V genes explain under half of the gap, and the rest is unexplained. The sample table lists 1,300 to 1,500 clones, roughly 96% of them with a count of one. The top ten constitute more than 0.95% of the sample. The specimen was CD4+ T cells from blood. The origin of the receptors is a girl aged 2-10 years.

CDR3: CASNPTSTDTQYF. The CDR3 bases are TGTGCCAGTAACCCTACTTCCACAGATACGCAGTATTTT. The rearrangement links TRBV19 to TRBJ2-3; no clear D gene. The CDR3 has 13 residues. Germline V gene lookup returns CDR1 LNHDA and CDR2 SQIVND (reference sequence). Trimming left V 7 bases short and J 2 bases short, with 10 bases between.

The rearrangement joins TRBV11-2 to TRBJ2-7; the D gene is possibly TRBD2 (5 bases). Trimming stripped 7 bases from V and 2 bases from J, with 18 bases between. CDR3 length: 15 residues. CDR1 is SGHAT and CDR2 is FQNNGV in the germline V gene. CDR3 in DNA: TGTGCCAGCACCGGCCGCGAGGGAGTAACCTACGAGCAGTACTTC. This sequence encodes CASTGREGVTYEQYF.

V is TRBV6-2 or TRBV6-3 and J is TRBJ2-3; D uncertain. This CDR3 is built from 13 residues. V lost 6 bases to trimming and J lost 5 bases, with 12 bases between them. The germline gives CDR1 MNHEY, CDR2 SVGEGT. The CDR3 nucleotides are TGTGCCAGCAGCGACCATGGGCTAGATACGCAGTATTTT. The encoded protein is CASSDHGLDTQYF.

The rearrangement links TRBV28 to TRBJ2-2, with no clear D. Germline V gene sequence: CDR1 MDHEN, CDR2 SYDVKM. Trimming cost V 4 bases and J 5 bases, with 8 bases left between them. CDR3 size: 13 residues. The CDR3 coding sequence is TGTGCCAGCAGTTACCGTTGGACCGGGGAGCTGTTTTTT. It encodes CASSYRWTGELFF.

This chain connects TRBV7-3 to TRBJ2-1, with 7 bases aligning to TRBD2. The V segment lost 3 bases and the J segment 6 bases; nucleotides outside the gene matches: 2. The CDR3 loop spans 13 amino acids. Germline CDR1 is SGHTA and CDR2 is FQGTGA. The CDR3 DNA reads as TGTGCCAGCAGCTTTTGGGGGGGCAATGAGCAGTTCTTC. Amino acids: CASSFWGGNEQFF.

This rearrangement joins TRBV4-1 to TRBJ1-6; D call uncertain. CDR1 MGHRA and CDR2 YSYEKL come from the germline V gene. Trimming removed 0 bases from V and 10 bases from J, with 13 bases in between. CDR3 length equals 15 residues. The CDR3 loop is CASSQEGRSESPLHF. In DNA form, the CDR3 reads TGCGCCAGCAGCCAAGAGGGCCGGTCGGAATCACCCCTCCACTTT.

This clone is a singleton in its sample. The rearrangement links TRBV6-5 to TRBJ2-7; tentatively, D is TRBD2 (6 bases). This CDR3 has 12 residues. The germline V gene has CDR1 MNHEY and CDR2 SVGAGI. Trimming shortened V by 4 bases and J by 3 bases, and 7 bases separated the two germline ends. CDR3 DNA: TGTGCCAGCAGTTCGGACTACTACGAGCAGTACTTC. Protein product: CASSSDYYEQYF.

The chain joins TRBV4-2 to TRBJ1-1; D is unclear. The CDR3 sequence is 16 residues long. Germline CDR1 reads LGHNA; CDR2 reads YNFKEQ. Trimming shortened V by 0 bases and J by 1 base, and 12 bases separated the two germline ends. The CDR3 DNA follows: TGTGCCAGCAGCCAAGAGCGGCAGGCCGAGAACACTGAAGCTTTCTTT. As protein: CASSQERQAENTEAFF.

V gene TRBV6-6 combines with J gene TRBJ1-4, with a weak D call TRBD1 (6 bases). V lost 5 bases and J 6 bases, leaving 13 bases between the germline ends. The CDR3 is 14 amino acids. CDR1 is MNHNY, CDR2 SVGAGI, per germline (reference sequence). The CDR3: CASSKRTEDEKLFF. The CDR3, as DNA: TGTGCCAGCAGTAAGCGGACAGAAGATGAAAAACTGTTTTTT.

The rearrangement joins TRBV18 to TRBJ2-2; D gene unclear. This CDR3 is built from 14 residues. The V and J ends lost 0 bases and 5 bases respectively, with 7 bases between them. Germline V gives CDR1 KGHSH, CDR2 LQKENI. This CDR3 is CASSPPGRTGELFF. The CDR3 DNA is TGTGCCAGCTCACCACCAGGCAGGACCGGGGAGCTGTTTTTT.

This clone appeared once. V gene TRBV7-2 combines with J gene TRBJ1-1; D unresolved. Per the germline V gene, CDR1 is SGHTA and CDR2 is FQGNSA. V lost 5 bases and J 0 bases, leaving 13 bases between the germline ends. The CDR3 has 15 residues. The chain's CDR3 is CASSPTDGMNTEAFF. DNA for the CDR3: TGTGCCAGCAGCCCGACTGACGGTATGAACACTGAAGCTTTCTTT.

This sequence joins TRBV7-2 and TRBJ1-4, with D hard to call. The CDR3 extends over 15 amino acids. CDR1 SGHTA and CDR2 FQGNSA come from the germline V gene. Trimming left V 5 bases short and J 3 bases short, with 13 bases between. Here the CDR3 reads CASSPHGWANEKLFF. Written as DNA, the CDR3 is TGTGCCAGCAGCCCCCATGGGTGGGCTAATGAAAAACTGTTTTTT.